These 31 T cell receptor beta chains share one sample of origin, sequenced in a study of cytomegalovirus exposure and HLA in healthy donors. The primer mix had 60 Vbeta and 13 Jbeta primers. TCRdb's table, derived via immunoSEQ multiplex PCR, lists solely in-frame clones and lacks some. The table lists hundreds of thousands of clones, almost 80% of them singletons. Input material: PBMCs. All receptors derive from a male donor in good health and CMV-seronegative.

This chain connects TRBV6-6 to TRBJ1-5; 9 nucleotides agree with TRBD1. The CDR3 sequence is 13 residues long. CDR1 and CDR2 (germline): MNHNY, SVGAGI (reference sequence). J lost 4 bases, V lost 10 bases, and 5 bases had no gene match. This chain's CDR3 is CAMSGTGNQPQHF. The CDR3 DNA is TGTGCCATGTCCGGGACAGGGAATCAGCCCCAGCATTTT.

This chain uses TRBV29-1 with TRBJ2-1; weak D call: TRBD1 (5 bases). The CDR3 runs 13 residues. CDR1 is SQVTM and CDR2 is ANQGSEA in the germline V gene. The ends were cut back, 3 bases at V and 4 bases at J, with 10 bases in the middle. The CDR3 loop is CSVDGATYNEQFF. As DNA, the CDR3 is TGCAGCGTTGATGGGGCCACATACAATGAGCAGTTCTTC.

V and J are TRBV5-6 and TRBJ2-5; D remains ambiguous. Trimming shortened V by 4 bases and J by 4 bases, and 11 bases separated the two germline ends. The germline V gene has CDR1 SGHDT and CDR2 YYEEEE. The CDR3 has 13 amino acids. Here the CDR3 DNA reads TGTGCCAGCAGCACTCGGGTGAGAGAGACCCAGTACTTC. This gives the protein CASSTRVRETQYF.

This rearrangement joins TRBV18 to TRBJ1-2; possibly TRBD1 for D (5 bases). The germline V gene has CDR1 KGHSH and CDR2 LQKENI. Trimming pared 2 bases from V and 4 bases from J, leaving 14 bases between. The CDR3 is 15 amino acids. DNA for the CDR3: TGTGCCAGCTCACCATGGGGGGAGGATCGCTATGGCTACACCTTC. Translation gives CASSPWGEDRYGYTF.

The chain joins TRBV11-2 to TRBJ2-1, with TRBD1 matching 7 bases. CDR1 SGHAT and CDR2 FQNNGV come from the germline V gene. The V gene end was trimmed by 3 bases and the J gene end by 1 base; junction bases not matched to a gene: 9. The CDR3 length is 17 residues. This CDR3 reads CASSLRGRGRSYNEQFF. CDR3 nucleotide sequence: TGTGCCAGCAGCTTGAGGGGGCGAGGGCGGTCCTACAATGAGCAGTTCTTC.

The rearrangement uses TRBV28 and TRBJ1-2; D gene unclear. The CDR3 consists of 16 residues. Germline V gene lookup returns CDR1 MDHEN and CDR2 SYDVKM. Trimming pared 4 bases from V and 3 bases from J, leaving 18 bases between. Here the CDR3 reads CASSSPPIAGHYGYTF. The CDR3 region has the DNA TGTGCCAGCAGTTCCCCGCCCATTGCTGGGCACTATGGCTACACCTTC.

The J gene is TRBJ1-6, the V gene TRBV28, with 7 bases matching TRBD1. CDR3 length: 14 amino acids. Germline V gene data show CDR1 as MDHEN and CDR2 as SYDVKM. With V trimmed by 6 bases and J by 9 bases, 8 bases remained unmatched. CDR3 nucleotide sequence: TGTGCCAGCAGCGCCCTGGGACAGTTTTCACCCCTCCACTTT. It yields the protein CASSALGQFSPLHF.

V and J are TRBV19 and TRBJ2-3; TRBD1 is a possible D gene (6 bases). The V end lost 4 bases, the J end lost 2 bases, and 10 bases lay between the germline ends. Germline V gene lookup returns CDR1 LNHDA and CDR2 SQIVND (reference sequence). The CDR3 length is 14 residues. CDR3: CASSTAGVTDTQYF. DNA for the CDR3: TGTGCCAGTAGTACCGCAGGGGTCACAGATACGCAGTATTTT.

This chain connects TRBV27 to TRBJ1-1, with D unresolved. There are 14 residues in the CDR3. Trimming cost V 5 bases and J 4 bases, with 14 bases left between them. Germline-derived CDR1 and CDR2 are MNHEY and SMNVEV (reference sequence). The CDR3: CASSPLSRGTEAFF. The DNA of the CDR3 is TGTGCCAGCAGTCCCCTGTCCCGAGGCACTGAAGCTTTCTTT.

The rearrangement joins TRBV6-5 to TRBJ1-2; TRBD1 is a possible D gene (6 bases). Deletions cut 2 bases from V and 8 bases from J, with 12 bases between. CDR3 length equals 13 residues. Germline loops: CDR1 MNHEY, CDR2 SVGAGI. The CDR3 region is CASSYSSGVGYTF. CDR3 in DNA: TGTGCCAGCAGTTACAGCTCAGGGGTAGGCTACACCTTC.

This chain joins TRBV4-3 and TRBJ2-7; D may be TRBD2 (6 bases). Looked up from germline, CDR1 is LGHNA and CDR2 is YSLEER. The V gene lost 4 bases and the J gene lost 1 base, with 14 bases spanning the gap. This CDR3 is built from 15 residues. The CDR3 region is CASSLVGGSSYEQYF. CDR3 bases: TGCGCCAGCAGCCTCGTTGGGGGGTCTTCCTACGAGCAGTACTTC.

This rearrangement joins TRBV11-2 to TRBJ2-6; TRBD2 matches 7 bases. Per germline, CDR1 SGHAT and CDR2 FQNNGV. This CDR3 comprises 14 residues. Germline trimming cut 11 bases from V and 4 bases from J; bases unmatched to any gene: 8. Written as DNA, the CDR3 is TGTGCCTTCAAGGGAGGGCAGGGGGCCAACGTCCTGACTTTC. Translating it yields CAFKGGQGANVLTF.

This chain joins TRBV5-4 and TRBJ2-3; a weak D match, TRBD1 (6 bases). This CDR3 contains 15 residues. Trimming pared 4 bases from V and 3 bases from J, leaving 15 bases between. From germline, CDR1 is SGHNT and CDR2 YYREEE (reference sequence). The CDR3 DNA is TGTGCCAGCAGCCCTGGCGCAGGGGATACAGATACGCAGTATTTT. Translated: CASSPGAGDTDTQYF. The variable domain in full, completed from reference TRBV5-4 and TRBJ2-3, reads ETGVTQSPTHLIKTRGQQVTLRCSSQSGHNTVSWYQQALGQGPQFIFQYYREEENGRGNFPPRFSGLQFPNYSSELNVNALELDDSALYLCASSPGAGDTDTQYFGPGTRLTVL.

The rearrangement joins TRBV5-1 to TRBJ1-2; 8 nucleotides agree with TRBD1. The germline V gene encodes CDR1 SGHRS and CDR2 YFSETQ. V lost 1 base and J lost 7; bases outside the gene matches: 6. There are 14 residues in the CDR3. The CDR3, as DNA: TGCGCCAGCAGCTTGAGGGACAGGATCGGTGGCTACACCTTC. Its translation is CASSLRDRIGGYTF.

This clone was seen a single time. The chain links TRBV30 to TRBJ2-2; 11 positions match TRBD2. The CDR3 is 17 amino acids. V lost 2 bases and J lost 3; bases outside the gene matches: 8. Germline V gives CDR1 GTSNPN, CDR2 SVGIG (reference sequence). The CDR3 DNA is TGTGCCTGGAGTATTATAGCGGGAGGGCGTGACACCGGGGAGCTGTTTTTT. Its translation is CAWSIIAGGRDTGELFF.

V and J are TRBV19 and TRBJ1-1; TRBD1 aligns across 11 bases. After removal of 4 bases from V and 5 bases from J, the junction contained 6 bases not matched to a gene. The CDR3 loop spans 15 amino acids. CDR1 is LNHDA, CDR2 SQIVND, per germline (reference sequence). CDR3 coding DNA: TGTGCCAGTAGTAGCGGACAGGGGGCCTGGACTGAAGCTTTCTTT. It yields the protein CASSSGQGAWTEAFF.

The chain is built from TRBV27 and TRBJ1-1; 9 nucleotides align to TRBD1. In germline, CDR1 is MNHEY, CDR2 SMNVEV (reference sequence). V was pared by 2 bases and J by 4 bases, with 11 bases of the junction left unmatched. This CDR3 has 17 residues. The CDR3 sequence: CASSLVPGQGGITEAFF. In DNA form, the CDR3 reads TGTGCCAGCAGTTTAGTCCCGGGACAGGGCGGAATCACTGAAGCTTTCTTT.

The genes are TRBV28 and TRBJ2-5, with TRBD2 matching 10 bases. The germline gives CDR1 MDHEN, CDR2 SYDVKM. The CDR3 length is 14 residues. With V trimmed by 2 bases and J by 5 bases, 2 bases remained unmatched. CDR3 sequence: CASSLASGSETQYF. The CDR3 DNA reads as TGTGCCAGCAGTTTAGCTAGCGGGAGTGAGACCCAGTACTTC.

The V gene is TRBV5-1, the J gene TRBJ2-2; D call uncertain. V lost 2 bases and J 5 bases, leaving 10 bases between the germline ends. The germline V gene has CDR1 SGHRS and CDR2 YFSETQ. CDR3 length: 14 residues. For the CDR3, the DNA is TGCGCCAGCAGCTTCGGTACTTATACCGGGGAGCTGTTTTTT. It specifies CASSFGTYTGELFF.

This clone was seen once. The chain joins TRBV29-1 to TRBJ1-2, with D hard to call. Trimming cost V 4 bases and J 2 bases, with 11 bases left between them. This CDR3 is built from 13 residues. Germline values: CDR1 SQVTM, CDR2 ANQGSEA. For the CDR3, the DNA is TGCAGCGTTGCAGTAGGCAGGAACTATGGCTACACCTTC. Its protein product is CSVAVGRNYGYTF.

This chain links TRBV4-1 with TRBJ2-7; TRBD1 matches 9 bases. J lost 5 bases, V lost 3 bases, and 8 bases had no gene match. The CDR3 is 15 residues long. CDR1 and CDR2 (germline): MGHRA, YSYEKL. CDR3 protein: CASSHPGTGIHEQYF. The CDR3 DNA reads TGCGCCAGCAGCCATCCCGGGACAGGGATTCACGAGCAGTACTTC.

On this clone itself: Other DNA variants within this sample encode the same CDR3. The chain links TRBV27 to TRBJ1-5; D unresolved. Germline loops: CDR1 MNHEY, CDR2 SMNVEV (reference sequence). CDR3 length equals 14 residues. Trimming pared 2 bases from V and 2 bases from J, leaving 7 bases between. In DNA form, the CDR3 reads TGTGCCAGCAGTTTAACCGGGGGCAATCAGCCCCAGCATTTT. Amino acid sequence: CASSLTGGNQPQHF.

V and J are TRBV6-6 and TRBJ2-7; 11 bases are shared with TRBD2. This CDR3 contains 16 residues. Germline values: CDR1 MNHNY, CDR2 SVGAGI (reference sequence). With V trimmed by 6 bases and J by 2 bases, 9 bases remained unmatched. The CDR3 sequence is CASSPTGTSGTYEQYF. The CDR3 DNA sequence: TGTGCCAGCAGCCCTACTGGGACTAGCGGAACCTACGAGCAGTACTTC.

CDR3 coding DNA: TGTGCCAGTAGTACGGGACCGGGCGGGGGGTCCTACGAGCAGTACTTC. Translating gives CASSTGPGGGSYEQYF. The chain is built from TRBV19 and TRBJ2-7; TRBD2 matches 8 bases. Per germline, CDR1 LNHDA and CDR2 SQIVND (reference sequence). The CDR3 extends over 16 amino acids. V shed 4 bases and J 1 base; nucleotides not matched to a gene: 9. The full variable domain, completed using reference TRBV19 and TRBJ2-7, is DGGITQSPKYLFRKEGQNVTLSCEQNLNHDAMYWYRQDPGQGLRLIYYSQIVNDFQKGDIAEGYSVSREKKESFPLTVTSAQKNPTAFYLCASSTGPGGGSYEQYFGPGTRLTVT.

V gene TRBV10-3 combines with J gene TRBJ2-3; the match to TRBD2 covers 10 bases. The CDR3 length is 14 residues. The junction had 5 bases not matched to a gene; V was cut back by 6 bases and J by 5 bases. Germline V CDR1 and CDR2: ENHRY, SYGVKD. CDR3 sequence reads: CAIRGLAGEDTQYF. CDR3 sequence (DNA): TGTGCCATCAGGGGCCTAGCGGGAGAAGATACGCAGTATTTT.

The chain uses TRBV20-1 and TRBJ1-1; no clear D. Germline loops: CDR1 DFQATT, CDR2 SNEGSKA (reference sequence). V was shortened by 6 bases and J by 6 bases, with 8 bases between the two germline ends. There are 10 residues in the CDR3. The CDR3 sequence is CSATGAEAFF. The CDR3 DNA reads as TGCAGTGCCACGGGAGCTGAAGCTTTCTTT.

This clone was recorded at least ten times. The CDR3 bases are TGTGCCAGCAGTGACTCGAGCGGGGGAATCGGGGAGCTGTTTTTT. This gives the protein CASSDSSGGIGELFF. The V gene is TRBV6-4, the J gene TRBJ2-2, with 8 bases lining up with TRBD2. CDR3 length: 15 amino acids. CDR1 and CDR2 (germline): MRHNA, SNTAGT. The V segment lost 0 bases and the J segment 7 bases; nucleotides outside the gene matches: 4.

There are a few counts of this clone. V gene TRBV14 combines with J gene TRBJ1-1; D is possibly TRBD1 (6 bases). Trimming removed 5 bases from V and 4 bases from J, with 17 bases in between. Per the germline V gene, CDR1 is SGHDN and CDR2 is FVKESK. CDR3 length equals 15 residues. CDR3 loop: CASSRPGDWSTEAFF. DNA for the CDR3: TGTGCCAGCAGCAGACCAGGGGATTGGAGCACTGAAGCTTTCTTT.

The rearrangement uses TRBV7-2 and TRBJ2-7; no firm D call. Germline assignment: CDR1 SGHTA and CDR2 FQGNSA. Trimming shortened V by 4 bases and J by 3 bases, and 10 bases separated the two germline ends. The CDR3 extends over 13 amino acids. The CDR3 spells CASSSSFRYEQYF. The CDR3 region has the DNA TGTGCCAGCAGCTCCAGTTTTCGCTACGAGCAGTACTTC.

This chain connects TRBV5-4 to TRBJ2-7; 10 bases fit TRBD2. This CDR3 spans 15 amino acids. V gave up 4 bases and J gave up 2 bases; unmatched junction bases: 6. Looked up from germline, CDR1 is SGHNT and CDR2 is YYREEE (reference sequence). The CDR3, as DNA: TGTGCCAGCAGCCCCATAGCGGGGGGAACCTACGAGCAGTACTTC. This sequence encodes CASSPIAGGTYEQYF.

CDR3 bases: TGCGCCAGCAGCCCAGCCGGCGGGCGGACCTACGAGCAGTACTTC. The encoded protein is CASSPAGGRTYEQYF. This sequence joins TRBV4-1 and TRBJ2-7; TRBD2 might be the D (5 bases). The CDR3 runs to 15 residues. Per germline, CDR1 MGHRA and CDR2 YSYEKL. Trimming left V 4 bases short and J 2 bases short, with 15 bases between.